These T cell receptor beta chains were read from a single sample in a study of regulatory T cells in long-lasting Graves disease. TCRdb fed the multiplex PCR reads into MiXCR, producing one record per CDR3 protein. The sample lists 450,000 to 500,000 distinct CDR3 sequences, about a sixth occurring once. The same specimen was also included in a second study, on T cells in Graves' hyperthyroidism and ophthalmopathy.

The input for sequencing was peripheral blood mononuclear cells (PBMCs), taken at new diagnosis, from a patient treated with antithyroid drugs. The receptors derive from a man aged 35 to 55 with Graves disease. Both conserved end residues are part of each CDR3. D genes are given only for firm matches. Size is stated for part of the rows, as once, few or many counts, or as a class when the clone is expanded.

TRBD2 | - | TRBJ2-7 | TRBV27 | TGTGCCAGCAGTTTACGACCGACTAGCCTCGCCTACGAGCAGTACTTC | CASSLRPTSLAYEQYF
- | many | TRBJ2-1 | TRBV6-2/TRBV6-3 | TGTGCCAGCAGTTACTTTATGTCTGGCAGGGCTGAGTTGAATGAGCAGTTCTTC | CASSYFMSGRAELNEQFF
- | many | TRBJ2-7 | TRBV20-1 | TGCAGTGCTAGAAGACAGGATAGCTCCTACGAGCAGTACTTC | CSARRQDSSYEQYF
- | many | TRBJ2-7 | TRBV5-1 | TGCGCCAGCAGCCTGGACACTTCCTACGAGCAGTACTTC | CASSLDTSYEQYF
TRBD2 | - | TRBJ2-3 | TRBV19 | TGTGCCAGTAGCCCCGGACTAGCGACTAGCACAGATACGCAGTATTTT | CASSPGLATSTDTQYF
- | many | TRBJ2-5 | TRBV5-1 | TGCGCCAGCAGCTTGGATTCCAGTGAGACCCAGTACTTC | CASSLDSSETQYF
- | many | TRBJ2-5 | TRBV12-3/TRBV12-4 | TGTGCCAGCAGTTTAGCGCAGGGTAGGGAAGAGACCCAGTACTTC | CASSLAQGREETQYF
TRBD2 | many | TRBJ2-7 | TRBV12-3/TRBV12-4 | TGTGCCAGCATGCGGGCGGGAGGGCGCTCCTACGAGCAGTACTTC | CASMRAGGRSYEQYF
TRBD1 | - | TRBJ2-7 | TRBV29-1 | TGCAGCGTTATCCGGGACAGTTCCTACGAGCAGTACTTC | CSVIRDSSYEQYF
- | many | TRBJ2-4 | TRBV20-1 | TGCAGTGCTAGAGGGGACTCGAACATTCAGTACTTC | CSARGDSNIQYF
- | - | TRBJ2-1 | TRBV18 | TGTGCCAGCTCGACCGTATTCTTGCCCGGCACGGAGCAGTTCTTC | CASSTVFLPGTEQFF
TRBD2 | - | TRBJ2-2 | TRBV27 | TGTGCCAGCAGTCCTCTACCTACGGGGGGCACCGGGGAGCTGTTTTTT | CASSPLPTGGTGELFF
- | - | TRBJ1-4 | TRBV2 | TGTGCCAGCAGTGAAGGGAGAACCGAAAAACTGTTTTTT | CASSEGRTEKLFF
- | many | TRBJ2-7 | TRBV30 | TGTGCCTGGAGTGTGCCAGGGAAATCCTACGAGCAGTACTTC | CAWSVPGKSYEQYF
- | many | TRBJ1-2 | TRBV20-1 | TGCAGTGCTAGGGGTTTTAACTATGGCTACACCTTC | CSARGFNYGYTF
TRBD2 | - | TRBJ2-2 | TRBV6-1 | TGTGCCAGCAGTGAAGGCCGACTAGCGGGAGTTGGCACCGGGGAGCTGTTTTTT | CASSEGRLAGVGTGELFF
- | - | TRBJ1-4 | TRBV11-2 | TGTGCCAGCAGCCTGCAATCGCTACGTAATGAAAAACTGTTTTTT | CASSLQSLRNEKLFF
TRBD2 | - | TRBJ2-1 | TRBV28 | TGTGCCAGCAGGGATAGCGGGAGCCACAATGAGCAGTTCTTC | CASRDSGSHNEQFF
TRBD1 | - | TRBJ1-2 | TRBV6-5 | TGTGCCAGCAGTTTCGACTCAGGGGGTTTCAATGGCTACACCTTC | CASSFDSGGFNGYTF
TRBD2 | many | TRBJ2-3 | TRBV20-1 | TGCAGTGCTGGGGGGCTAGCGGGAGGCACAGATACGCAGTATTTT | CSAGGLAGGTDTQYF
- | - | TRBJ2-2 | TRBV28 | TGTGCCAGCAGGCAACCTTCTTCGGTACTGTTTTTT | CASRQPSSVLFF
TRBD2 | - | TRBJ2-2 | TRBV12-3/TRBV12-4 | TGTGCCAGCATCCGGACTAGCGGGAGTGTATTTCACACCGGGGAGCTGTTTTTT | CASIRTSGSVFHTGELFF
- | few | TRBJ2-7 | TRBV20-1 | - | CSAVAAGTRFF
- | many | TRBJ2-7 | TRBV5-1 | TGCGCCAGCAGCTTGGCGCGCGGGATCTACGAGCAGTACTTC | CASSLARGIYEQYF
- | - | TRBJ2-1 | TRBV3-1 | TGTGCCAGCAGCCAAGATCCGGTTTCCTACAATGAGCAGTTCTTC | CASSQDPVSYNEQFF
- | - | TRBJ1-5 | TRBV4-2 | TGTGCCAGCAGCCAAGGGTCCGTGGGCGGGAATCAGCCCCAGCATTTT | CASSQGSVGGNQPQHF
TRBD2 | - | TRBJ2-3 | TRBV19 | TGTGCCAGTAGTGATCCCGGGACTAGCGTCGATACGCAGTATTTT | CASSDPGTSVDTQYF
TRBD2 | many | TRBJ2-1 | TRBV29-1 | TGCAGCGTTGAACTAGCTAGCGGGATGTCCTACAATGAGCAGTTCTTC | CSVELASGMSYNEQFF
TRBD2 | many | TRBJ2-7 | TRBV5-8 | TGTGCCAGCAGCCTTGCCGGGACTAGCGGAACCTCCTACGAGCAGTACTTC | CASSLAGTSGTSYEQYF
- | few | TRBJ2-1 | TRBV28 | TGTGCCAGCAGTTTGACGGGGCGGCTCACCATCAATGAGCAGTTCTTC | CASSLTGRLTINEQFF
- | few | TRBJ2-3 | TRBV20-1 | TGCAGTGACAGAGGATTCAGAGCCACAGATACGCAGTATTTT | CSDRGFRATDTQYF
- | - | TRBJ2-1 | TRBV12-3/TRBV12-4 | TGTGCCAGCAGTTTATTAGCGGTGGGCAATGAGCAGTTCTTC | CASSLLAVGNEQFF
- | - | TRBJ2-5 | TRBV28 | TGTGCCAGCAGTTTACCCCTACGAGTAGAGACCCAGTACTTC | CASSLPLRVETQYF
TRBD1 | few | TRBJ2-1 | TRBV29-1 | TGCAGCGTTGCTCGGGACAGGGGCTGGAATGAGCAGTTCTTC | CSVARDRGWNEQFF
- | few | TRBJ2-1 | TRBV5-1 | TGCGCCAGCAGCCTACCGATGGACAGCTACAATGAGCAGTTCTTC | CASSLPMDSYNEQFF
TRBD2 | many | TRBJ2-1 | TRBV5-1 | TGCGCCAGCAGCCCGGGACTAGCTACTTACAATGAGCAGTTCTTC | CASSPGLATYNEQFF
- | - | TRBJ2-2 | TRBV2 | TGTGCCAGCAAGGGGGACTCCGACACCGGGGAGCTGTTTTTT | CASKGDSDTGELFF
- | many | TRBJ2-1 | TRBV12-3/TRBV12-4 | TGTGCCAGCAGCGCGGATGGAGTGGGTGACTACAATGAGCAGTTCTTC | CASSADGVGDYNEQFF
TRBD2 | - | TRBJ2-7 | TRBV27 | TGTGCCAGCAGTCCAGCGGGGCGGTCCTACGAGCAGTACTTC | CASSPAGRSYEQYF
- | many | TRBJ1-6 | TRBV7-9 | TGTGCCAGCAGCTTTTTCCACTATAATTCACCCCTCCACTTT | CASSFFHYNSPLHF
- | few | TRBJ1-5 | TRBV12-3/TRBV12-4 | TGTGCCAGCAGTCAAGCAGGGGCCGGCAATCAGCCCCAGCATTTT | CASSQAGAGNQPQHF
TRBD1 | - | TRBJ2-2 | TRBV6-2/TRBV6-3 | TGTGCCAGCAGTTACTCCCAGGGGGCCGGCGGGGAGCTGGTTTTT | CASSYSQGAGGELVF
- | many | TRBJ2-7 | TRBV20-1 | TGCAGTGCTGGCGGCGGGTGGGGCTACGAGCAGTACTTC | CSAGGGWGYEQYF
TRBD1 | - | TRBJ2-6 | TRBV7-8 | TGTGCCAGCAGCTCTTGGGGACAGGGGGCGGTCTCTGGGGCCAACGTCCTGACTTTC | CASSSWGQGAVSGANVLTF
- | few | TRBJ1-1 | TRBV29-1 | TGCAGCGTTGAAGATCGATGGGGGAACACTGAAGCTTTCTTT | CSVEDRWGNTEAFF
TRBD2 | - | TRBJ2-1 | TRBV14 | TGTGCCAGCAGCCCTCCTTATAGCGGGGTAACCTACAATGAGCAGTTCTTC | CASSPPYSGVTYNEQFF
- | many | TRBJ2-7 | TRBV6-2/TRBV6-3 | TGTGCCAGCAGTTACGCGACGGGGGAGCAGTACTTC | CASSYATGEQYF
TRBD2 | many | TRBJ2-7 | TRBV7-2 | TGTGCCAGCAGCCATGGACTAGCCGTGGAGCAGTACTTC | CASSHGLAVEQYF
TRBD1 | many | TRBJ2-1 | TRBV6-2/TRBV6-3 | TGTGCCAGCAGCATGACAGGGGGCTCCTACAATGAGCAGTTCTTC | CASSMTGGSYNEQFF
TRBD2 | - | TRBJ2-1 | TRBV4-2 | TGTGCCAGCAGCCAAGTACTAGCGGGAGGTTTTAATGAGCAGTTCTTC | CASSQVLAGGFNEQFF
TRBD1 | few | TRBJ1-4 | TRBV6-1 | TGTGCCAGCAGGACCCGGGACAGGGGTAATGAAAAACTGTTTTTT | CASRTRDRGNEKLFF
- | few | TRBJ2-3 | TRBV10-3 | TGTGCCATCAGTACACACGCAGATACGCAGTATTTT | CAISTHADTQYF
TRBD2 | many | TRBJ2-2 | TRBV30 | TGTGCCTGGATCGGCGGGAGATCGAACACCGGGGAGCTGTTTTTT | CAWIGGRSNTGELFF
TRBD2 | many | TRBJ2-1 | TRBV24-1 | TGTGCCACCAGTGACCCGGGACTAGCGGGATTGGATGAGCAGTTCTTC | CATSDPGLAGLDEQFF
- | many | TRBJ2-3 | TRBV29-1 | TGCAGCGTCGAACCCACAGATACGCAGTATTTT | CSVEPTDTQYF
- | - | TRBJ2-1 | TRBV28 | TGTGCCAGCAGCTCTAGCCTCCCGTTACAGGGCTACAATGAGCAGTTCTTC | CASSSSLPLQGYNEQFF
- | - | TRBJ2-1 | TRBV20-1 | TGCAGTGCTCGCAGCCATAGCTCCTACAATGAGCAGCTCTTC | CSARSHSSYNEQLF
TRBD2 | many | TRBJ2-5 | TRBV2 | TGTGCCAGCTGCGGGAGCGGGGGCGATACCCAGTACTTC | CASCGSGGDTQYF
- | - | TRBJ2-1 | TRBV9 | TGTGCCAGCAGCCACGGACAGAGCTCCTACAATGAGCAGTTCTTC | CASSHGQSSYNEQFF